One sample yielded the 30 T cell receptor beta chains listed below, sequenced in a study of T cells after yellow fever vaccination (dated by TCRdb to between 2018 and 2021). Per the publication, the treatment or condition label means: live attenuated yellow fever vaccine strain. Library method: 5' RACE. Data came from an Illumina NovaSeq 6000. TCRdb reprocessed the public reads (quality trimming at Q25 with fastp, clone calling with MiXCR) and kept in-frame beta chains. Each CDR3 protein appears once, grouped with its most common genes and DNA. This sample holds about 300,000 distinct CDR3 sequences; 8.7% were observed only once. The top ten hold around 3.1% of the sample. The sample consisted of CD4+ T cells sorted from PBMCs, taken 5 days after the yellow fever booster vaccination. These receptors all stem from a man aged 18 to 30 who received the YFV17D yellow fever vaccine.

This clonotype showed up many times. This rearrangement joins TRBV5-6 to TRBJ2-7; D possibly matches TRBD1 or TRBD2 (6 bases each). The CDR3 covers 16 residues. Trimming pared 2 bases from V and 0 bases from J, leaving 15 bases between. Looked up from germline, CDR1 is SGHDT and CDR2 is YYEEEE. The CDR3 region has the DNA TGTGCCAGCAGCTTATGGGGGGCCGTCCGCTCCTACGAGCAGTACGTC. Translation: CASSLWGAVRSYEQYV.

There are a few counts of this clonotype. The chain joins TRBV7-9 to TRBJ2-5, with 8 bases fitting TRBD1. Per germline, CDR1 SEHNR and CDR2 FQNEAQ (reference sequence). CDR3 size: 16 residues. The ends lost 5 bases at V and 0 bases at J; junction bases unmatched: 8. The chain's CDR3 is CASSTLGTGNQETQYF. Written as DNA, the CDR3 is TGTGCCAGCAGCACCCTCGGGACAGGTAACCAAGAGACCCAGTACTTC.

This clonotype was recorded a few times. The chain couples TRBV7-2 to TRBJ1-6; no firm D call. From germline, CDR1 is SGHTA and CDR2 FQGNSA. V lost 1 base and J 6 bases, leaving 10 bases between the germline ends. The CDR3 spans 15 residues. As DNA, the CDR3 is TGTGCCAGCAGCTTAGAGTGGCGGACTAATTCACCCCTCCACTTT. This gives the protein CASSLEWRTNSPLHF.

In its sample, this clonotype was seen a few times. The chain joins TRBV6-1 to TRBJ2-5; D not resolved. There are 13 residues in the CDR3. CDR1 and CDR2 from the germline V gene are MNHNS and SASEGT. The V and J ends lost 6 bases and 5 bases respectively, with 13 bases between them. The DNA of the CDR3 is TGTGCCAGCAGCCCAGCCTACGTGGAGACCCAGTACTTC. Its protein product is CASSPAYVETQYF.

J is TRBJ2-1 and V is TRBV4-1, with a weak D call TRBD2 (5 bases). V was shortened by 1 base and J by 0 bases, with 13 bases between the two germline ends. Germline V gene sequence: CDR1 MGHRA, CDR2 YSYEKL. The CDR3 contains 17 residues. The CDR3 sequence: CASSQGLARSSYNEQFF. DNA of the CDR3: TGCGCCAGCAGCCAAGGCCTAGCAAGGAGCTCCTACAATGAGCAGTTCTTC.

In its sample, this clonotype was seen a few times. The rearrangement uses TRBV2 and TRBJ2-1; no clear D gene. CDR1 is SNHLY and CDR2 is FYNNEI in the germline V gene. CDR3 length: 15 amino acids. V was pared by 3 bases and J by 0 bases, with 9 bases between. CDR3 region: CASSEARSSYNEQFF. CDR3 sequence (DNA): TGTGCCAGCAGTGAGGCCAGGAGCTCCTACAATGAGCAGTTCTTC. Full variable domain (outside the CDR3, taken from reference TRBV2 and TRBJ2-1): EPEVTQTPSHQVTQMGQEVILRCVPISNHLYFYWYRQILGQKVEFLVSFYNNEISEKSEIFDDQFSVERPDGSNFTLKIRSTKLEDSAMYFCASSEARSSYNEQFFGPGTRLTVL.

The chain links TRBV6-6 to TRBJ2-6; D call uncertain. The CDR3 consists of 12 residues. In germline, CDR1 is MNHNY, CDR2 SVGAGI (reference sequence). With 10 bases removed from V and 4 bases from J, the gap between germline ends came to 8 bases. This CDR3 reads CATHGGANVLTF. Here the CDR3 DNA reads TGTGCCACTCACGGGGGGGCCAACGTCCTGACTTTC.

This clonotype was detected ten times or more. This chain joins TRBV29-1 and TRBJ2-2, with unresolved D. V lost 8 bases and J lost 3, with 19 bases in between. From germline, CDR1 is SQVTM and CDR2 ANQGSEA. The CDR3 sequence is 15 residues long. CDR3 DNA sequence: TGCAGCACTTTCGGCAGCAACCTTGACACCGGGGAGCTGTTTTTT. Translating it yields CSTFGSNLDTGELFF.

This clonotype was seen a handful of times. Written as DNA, the CDR3 is TGTGCCAGCAGCTGGGGAGGGGATGGCTACACCTTC. Its protein product is CASSWGGDGYTF. This sequence joins TRBV11-2 and TRBJ1-2; TRBD1 is a possible D gene (5 bases). This CDR3 is 12 amino acids long. V lost 4 bases and J lost 6, with 9 bases in between. Germline V gives CDR1 SGHAT, CDR2 FQNNGV. The full variable domain, in which reference TRBV11-2 and TRBJ1-2 provide the parts outside the CDR3, is EAGVAQSPRYKIIEKRQSVAFWCNPISGHATLYWYQQILGQGPKLLIQFQNNGVVDDSQLPKDRFSAERLKGVDSTLKIQPAKLEDSAVYLCASSWGGDGYTFGSGTRLTVV.

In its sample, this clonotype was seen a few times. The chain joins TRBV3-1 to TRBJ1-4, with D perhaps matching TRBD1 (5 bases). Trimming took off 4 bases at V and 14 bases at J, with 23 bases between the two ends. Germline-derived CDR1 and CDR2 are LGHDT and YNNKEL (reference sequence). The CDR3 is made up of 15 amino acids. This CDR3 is CASSPRDGATLGLFF. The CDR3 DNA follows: TGTGCCAGCAGCCCCCGGGACGGAGCAACTTTAGGGCTGTTTTTT. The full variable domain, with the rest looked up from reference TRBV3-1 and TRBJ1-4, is DTAVSQTPKYLVTQMGNDKSIKCEQNLGHDTMYWYKQDSKKFLKIMFSYNNKELIINETVPNRFSPKSPDKAHLNLHINSLELGDSAVYFCASSPRDGATLGLFFGSGTQLSVL.

The CDR3 loop is CASGPGLAFPGANVLTF. The CDR3 nucleotides are TGTGCCAGCGGTCCGGGACTAGCGTTCCCTGGGGCCAACGTCCTGACTTTC. The chain links TRBV3-1 to TRBJ2-6, with 10 bases lining up with TRBD2. CDR1 is LGHDT, CDR2 YNNKEL, per germline (reference sequence). Germline trimming cut 8 bases from V and 2 bases from J; bases unmatched to any gene: 9. The CDR3 covers 17 residues.

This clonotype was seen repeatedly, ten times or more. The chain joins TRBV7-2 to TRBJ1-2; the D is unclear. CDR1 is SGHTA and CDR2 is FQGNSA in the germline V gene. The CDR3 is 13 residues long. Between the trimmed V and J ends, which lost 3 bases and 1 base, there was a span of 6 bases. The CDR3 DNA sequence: TGTGCCAGCAGCTTTTACCTTAACTATGGCTACACCTTC. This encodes CASSFYLNYGYTF. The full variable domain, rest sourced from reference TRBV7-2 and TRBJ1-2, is GAGVSQSPSNKVTEKGKDVELRCDPISGHTALYWYRQSLGQGLEFLIYFQGNSAPDKSGLPSDRFSAERTGGSVSTLTIQRTQQEDSAVYLCASSFYLNYGYTFGSGTRLTVV.

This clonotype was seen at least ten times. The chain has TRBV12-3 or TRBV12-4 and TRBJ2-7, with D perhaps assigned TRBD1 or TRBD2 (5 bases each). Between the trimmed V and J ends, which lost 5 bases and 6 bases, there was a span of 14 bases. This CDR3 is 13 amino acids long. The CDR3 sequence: CASSTGAPAEQYF. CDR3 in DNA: TGTGCCAGCAGTACCGGGGCCCCGGCCGAGCAGTACTTC.

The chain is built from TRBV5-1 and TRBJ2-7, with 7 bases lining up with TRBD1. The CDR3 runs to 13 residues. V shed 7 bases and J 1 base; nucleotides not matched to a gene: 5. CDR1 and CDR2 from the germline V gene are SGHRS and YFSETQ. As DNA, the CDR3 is TGCGCCAGCTCGACAGGGAAATCCTACGAGCAGTACTTC. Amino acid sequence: CASSTGKSYEQYF.

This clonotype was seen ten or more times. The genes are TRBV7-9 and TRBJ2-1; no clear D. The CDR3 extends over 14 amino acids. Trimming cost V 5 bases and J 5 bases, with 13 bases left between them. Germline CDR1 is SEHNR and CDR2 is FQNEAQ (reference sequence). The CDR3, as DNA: TGTGCCAGCAGCGCCTTCGCCCAAAACAATGAGCAGTTCTTC. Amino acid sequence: CASSAFAQNNEQFF.

This CDR3 reads CASSAQQGRNSPLHF. CDR3 in DNA: TGTGCCAGCAGCGCCCAACAGGGGCGTAATTCACCCCTCCACTTT. The chain links TRBV7-6 to TRBJ1-6, with 7 positions matching TRBD1. The V and J ends lost 5 bases and 6 bases, in that order; junction bases with no gene match: 7. The germline gives CDR1 SGHVS, CDR2 FNYEAQ. There are 15 residues in the CDR3.

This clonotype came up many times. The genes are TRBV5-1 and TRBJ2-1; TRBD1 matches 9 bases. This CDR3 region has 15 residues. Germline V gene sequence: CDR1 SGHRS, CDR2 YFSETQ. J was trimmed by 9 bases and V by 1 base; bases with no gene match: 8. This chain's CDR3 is CASSLQGQGPGEQFF. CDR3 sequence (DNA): TGCGCCAGCAGCTTGCAAGGACAGGGGCCCGGTGAGCAGTTCTTC.

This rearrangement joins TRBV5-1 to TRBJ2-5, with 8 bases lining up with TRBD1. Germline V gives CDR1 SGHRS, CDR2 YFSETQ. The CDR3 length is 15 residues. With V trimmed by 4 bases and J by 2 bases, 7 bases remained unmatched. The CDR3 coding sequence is TGCGCCAGCAGCGACGGACAGGGAGGACAAGAGACCCAGTACTTC. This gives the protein CASSDGQGGQETQYF.

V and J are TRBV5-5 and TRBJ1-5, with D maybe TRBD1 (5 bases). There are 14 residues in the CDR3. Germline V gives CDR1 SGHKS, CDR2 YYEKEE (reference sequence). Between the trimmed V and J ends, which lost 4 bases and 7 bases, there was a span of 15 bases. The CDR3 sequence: CASSTRQSGQPQHF. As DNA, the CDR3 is TGTGCCAGCAGCACCCGACAGTCGGGGCAGCCCCAGCATTTT.

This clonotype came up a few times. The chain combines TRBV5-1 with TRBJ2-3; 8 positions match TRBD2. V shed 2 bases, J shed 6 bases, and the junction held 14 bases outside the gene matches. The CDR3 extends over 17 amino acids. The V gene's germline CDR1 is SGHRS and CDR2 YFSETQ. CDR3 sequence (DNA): TGCGCCAGCAGCTTCTACTCCGGGACTAGTCCAACCGATACGCAGTATTTT. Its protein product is CASSFYSGTSPTDTQYF.

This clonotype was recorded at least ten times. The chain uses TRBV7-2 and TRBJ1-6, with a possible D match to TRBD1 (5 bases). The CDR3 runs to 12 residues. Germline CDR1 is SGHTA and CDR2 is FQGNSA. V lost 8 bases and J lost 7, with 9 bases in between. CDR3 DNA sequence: TGTGCCAGCCGGGAGGGGAATTCACCCCTCCACTTT. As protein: CASREGNSPLHF. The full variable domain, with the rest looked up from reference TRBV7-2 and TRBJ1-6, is GAGVSQSPSNKVTEKGKDVELRCDPISGHTALYWYRQSLGQGLEFLIYFQGNSAPDKSGLPSDRFSAERTGGSVSTLTIQRTQQEDSAVYLCASREGNSPLHFGNGTRLTVT.

DNA of the CDR3: TGCGCCAGCAGCTATGGTCCGAGACAGGGGGCCCTGAGTGGCTACACCTTC. Encoded protein: CASSYGPRQGALSGYTF. This chain connects TRBV5-1 to TRBJ1-2, with 10 bases fitting TRBD1. V shed 3 bases, J shed 7 bases, and the junction held 15 bases outside the gene matches. The germline gives CDR1 SGHRS, CDR2 YFSETQ. This CDR3 is built from 17 residues.

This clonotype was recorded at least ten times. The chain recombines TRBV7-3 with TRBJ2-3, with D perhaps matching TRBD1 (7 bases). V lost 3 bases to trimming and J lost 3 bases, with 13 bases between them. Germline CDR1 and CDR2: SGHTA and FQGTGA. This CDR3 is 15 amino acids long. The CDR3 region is CASSFRGDWTDTQYF. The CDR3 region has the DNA TGTGCCAGCAGCTTCAGGGGGGATTGGACAGATACGCAGTATTTT. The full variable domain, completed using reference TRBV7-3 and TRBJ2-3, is GAGVSQTPSNKVTEKGKYVELRCDPISGHTALYWYRQSLGQGPEFLIYFQGTGAADDSGLPNDRFFAVRPEGSVSTLKIQRTERGDSAVYLCASSFRGDWTDTQYFGPGTRLTVL.

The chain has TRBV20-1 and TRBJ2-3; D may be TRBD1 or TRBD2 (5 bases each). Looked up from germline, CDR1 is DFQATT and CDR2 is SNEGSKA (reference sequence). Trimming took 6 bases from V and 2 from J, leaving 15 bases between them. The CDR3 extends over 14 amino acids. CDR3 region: CSAPSGTTTDTQYF. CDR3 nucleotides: TGCAGTGCGCCGAGTGGGACGACCACAGATACGCAGTATTTT.

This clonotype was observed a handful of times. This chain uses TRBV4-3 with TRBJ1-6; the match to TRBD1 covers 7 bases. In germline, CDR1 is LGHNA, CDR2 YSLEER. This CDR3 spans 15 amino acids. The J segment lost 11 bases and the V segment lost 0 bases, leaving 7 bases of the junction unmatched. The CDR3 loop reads CASSQDSTGYTPLHF. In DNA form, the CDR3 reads TGCGCCAGCAGCCAAGATTCGACAGGGTATACACCCCTCCACTTT.

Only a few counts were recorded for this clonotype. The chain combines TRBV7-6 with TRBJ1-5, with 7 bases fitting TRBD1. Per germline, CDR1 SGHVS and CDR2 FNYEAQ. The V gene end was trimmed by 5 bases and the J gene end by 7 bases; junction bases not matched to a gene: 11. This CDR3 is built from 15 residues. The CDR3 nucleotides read TGTGCCAGCAGCCCGCAGACAGGGCAGGAACAGCCCCAGCATTTT. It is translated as CASSPQTGQEQPQHF.

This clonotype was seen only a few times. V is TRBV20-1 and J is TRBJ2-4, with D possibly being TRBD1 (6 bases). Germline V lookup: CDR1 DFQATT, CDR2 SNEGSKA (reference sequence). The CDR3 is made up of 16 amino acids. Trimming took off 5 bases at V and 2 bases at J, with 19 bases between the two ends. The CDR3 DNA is TGCAGTGCTCCCTTAAACTGGGGGCCCTCCAAAAACATTCAGTACTTC. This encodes CSAPLNWGPSKNIQYF.

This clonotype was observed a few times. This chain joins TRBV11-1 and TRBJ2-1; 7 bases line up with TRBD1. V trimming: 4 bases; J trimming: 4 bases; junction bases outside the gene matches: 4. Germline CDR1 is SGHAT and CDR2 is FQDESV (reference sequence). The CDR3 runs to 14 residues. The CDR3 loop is CASSSQQGYNEQFF. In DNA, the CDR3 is TGTGCCAGCAGCTCGCAACAGGGGTACAATGAGCAGTTCTTC.

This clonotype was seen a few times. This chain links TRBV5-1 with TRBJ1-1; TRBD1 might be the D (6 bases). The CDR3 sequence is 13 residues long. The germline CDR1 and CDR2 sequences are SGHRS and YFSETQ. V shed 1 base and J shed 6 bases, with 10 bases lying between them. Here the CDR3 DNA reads TGCGCCAGCAGCTTGTTGGGGGCCGCTGAAGCTTTCTTT. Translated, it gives CASSLLGAAEAFF.

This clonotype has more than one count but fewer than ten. This CDR3 reads CASSQGPGNTEAFF. The CDR3 DNA reads TGTGCCAGCAGTCAGGGTCCGGGGAACACTGAAGCTTTCTTT. This sequence joins TRBV7-1 and TRBJ1-1; a possible D gene is TRBD1 (5 bases). TRBV7-1 is flagged as an ORF with uncertain function. Trimming took 6 bases from V and 1 from J, leaving 12 bases between them. There are 14 residues in the CDR3.